Only a few counts were recorded for the clone carrying this TCR beta chain. The data originate from a study of T-cell memory formation after mild COVID-19. Looking at the study overall: TCR clusters were mostly donor specific.

CDR3 length: 14 residues. V shed 0 bases and J shed 2 bases, with 8 bases lying between them. Germline V lookup: CDR1 LGHNA, CDR2 YSLEER. TCRdb analysed the 5' RACE reads with MiXCR anew, one entry per CDR3 protein. The table includes some 97,000 distinct CDR3 sequences, around 10% detected once. The receptor was isolated from a man aged 18 to 30 who had mild COVID-19 (a few samples of this study predate the infection). Cell type and time point are not known. V gene TRBV4-3 combines with J gene TRBJ2-7; D uncertain. Sequencing was performed on PBMCs or a T cell subset sorted from them (not recorded which). The CDR3 bases are TGCGCCAGCAGCCAAGATATAGCTGCCTACGAGCAGTACTTC. Translating gives CASSQDIAAYEQYF.